What follows are 2 T cell receptor beta chains derived from one specimen sequenced in a study of blood T cell repertoires in COVID-19. Clones were read by immunoSEQ multiplex PCR, and TCRdb kept only the in-frame ones, dropping some. The sample includes approximately 170,000 clones, 88% of them seen just once. The sample was peripheral blood. The receptors derive from a man in his fifties or sixties who had recovered from COVID-19.

This clone was counted a few times. This chain's CDR3 is CASTSGHLSGNTIYF. The CDR3 nucleotides read TGTGCCAGCACCTCGGGACATCTCTCTGGAAACACCATATATTTT. The chain links TRBV5-8 to TRBJ1-3, with D possibly TRBD1 on 6 matching bases. This CDR3 contains 15 residues. Germline loops: CDR1 SGHTS, CDR2 YDEGEE. V shed 6 bases and J shed 0 bases, with 13 bases lying between them.

This rearrangement joins TRBV12-3 or TRBV12-4 to TRBJ1-6, with TRBD1 matching 7 bases. The CDR3 loop spans 13 amino acids. The V gene end was trimmed by 6 bases and the J gene end by 5 bases; junction bases not matched to a gene: 1. The CDR3 loop is CASRQGHNSPLHF. The CDR3, as DNA: TGTGCCAGCAGACAGGGGCATAATTCACCCCTCCACTTT.